This TCR beta chain was identified during a study of blood T cell repertoires in COVID-19. Study-level information: From the United States, Italy and Spain came samples of acute and convalescent COVID-19. From T cells, B-cell-depleted T cells, or PBMCs came the material, which was cDNA or gDNA.

In the source study's methods: Amplification with reference gene primers provided the estimates of nucleated cell counts. The table came from immunoSEQ multiplex PCR; TCRdb's copy has only in-frame clones and leaves some out. The D gene and trimming were derived from the DNA, and the V and J assignments and clone size from that table. The sample shows 280,000 or so clones, more than 70% of them seen only once. This clone was seen more than once but under ten times. The germline gives CDR1 MRHNA, CDR2 SNTAGT. CDR3 length equals 16 residues. The V gene end was trimmed by 0 bases and the J gene end by 4 bases; junction bases not matched to a gene: 5.

The sequence came from a woman aged 25-40 years who had recovered from COVID-19. The chain uses TRBV6-4 and TRBJ2-3; 9 bases match TRBD2. Sequencing input: peripheral blood. Here the CDR3 reads CASSDSAGGLPDTQYF. The CDR3 DNA reads TGTGCCAGCAGTGACTCCGCGGGGGGGCTCCCAGATACGCAGTATTTT.